This T cell receptor beta chain was recovered during a study of CD8 T cells in ankylosing spondylitis. General study results and limits: Blood of patients with ankylosing spondylitis appeared to be characterized by a TCR beta motif of 8 or 9 highly homologous variants. The clones that were linked to disease were reported to be significantly enriched in matched synovial fluid samples from ankylosing spondylitis patients. Earlier studies detected some motif variants in reactive arthritis synovial fluid and blood.

In making TCR beta libraries, quantitative 5'-RACE with molecular barcodes was used. TCRdb re-analysed the 5' RACE reads in MiXCR, keeping a single row per CDR3 protein. The table includes approximately 350,000 distinct CDR3 sequences, roughly 22% detected once. This clonotype was picked up many times. The target antigen is unknown. Trimming took 5 bases from V and 6 from J, leaving 11 bases between them. The CDR3 is made up of 12 amino acids. Germline V gene data show CDR1 as MNHEY and CDR2 as SMNVEV (reference sequence). The receptor's source is a male donor with ankylosing spondylitis or in good health (not recorded which). Input material: blood, either unsorted or a sorted T cell fraction (not recorded which). The chain couples TRBV27 to TRBJ2-7; D is undetermined. The chain's CDR3 is CASSMGIGEQYF. The CDR3 DNA sequence: TGTGCCAGCAGTATGGGGATCGGCGAGCAGTACTTC.